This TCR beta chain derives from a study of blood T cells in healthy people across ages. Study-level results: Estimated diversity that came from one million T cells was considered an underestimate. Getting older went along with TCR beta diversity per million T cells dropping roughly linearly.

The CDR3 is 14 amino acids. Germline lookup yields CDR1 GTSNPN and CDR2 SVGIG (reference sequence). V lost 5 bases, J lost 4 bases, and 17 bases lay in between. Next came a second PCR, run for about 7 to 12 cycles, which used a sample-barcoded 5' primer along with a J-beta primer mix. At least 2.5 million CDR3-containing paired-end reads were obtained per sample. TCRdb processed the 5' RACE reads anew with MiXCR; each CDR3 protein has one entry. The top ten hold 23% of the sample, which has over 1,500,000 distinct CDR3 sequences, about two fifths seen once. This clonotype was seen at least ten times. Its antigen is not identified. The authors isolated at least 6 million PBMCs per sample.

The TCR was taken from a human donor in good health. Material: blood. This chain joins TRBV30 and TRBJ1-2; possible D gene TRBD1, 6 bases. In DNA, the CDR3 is TGTGCCTGGTCCGGACGGACAGATCTCTATGGCTACACCTTC. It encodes CAWSGRTDLYGYTF.